A selection of T cell receptor beta chains follows, all from one sample in a study of blood T cell repertoires in COVID-19. Here immunoSEQ multiplex PCR was the method, and the copy in TCRdb shows in-frame clones only, minus some. Of 300,000 to 400,000 clones in the sample, about nine tenths are singletons; the top ten hold 1%. The sample was peripheral blood. The receptors originated from a man aged 50 to 60 with active or convalescent COVID-19. The CDR3 runs from the conserved cysteine through the conserved F or W. A D gene is named only where the DNA matches it firmly.

j_call	v_call	d_call	cdr3_aa	cdr3_nt
TRBJ1-5	TRBV15	.	CATREDTNQRPQHF	TGTGCCACTCGGGAGGATACAAATCAGCGTCCCCAGCATTTT
TRBJ1-6	TRBV18	.	CASSRGSANSPLHF	TGTGCCAGCTCCCGGGGATCAGCCAATTCACCCCTCCACTTT
TRBJ1-2	TRBV7-2	TRBD1	CASSPDRTNYGYTF	TGTGCCAGCAGCCCGGACAGGACTAACTATGGCTACACCTTC
TRBJ1-5	TRBV4-2	.	CASSQEGGASNQPQHF	TGTGCCAGCAGCCAAGAGGGCGGGGCTAGCAATCAGCCCCAGCATTTT
TRBJ2-3	TRBV5-6	TRBD1	CASSIGTVTDTQYF	TGTGCCAGCAGCATCGGGACAGTCACAGATACGCAGTATTTT
TRBJ1-4	TRBV28	TRBD1	CASSPLQGAGEKLFF	TGTGCCAGCAGTCCACTACAGGGGGCGGGTGAAAAACTGTTTTTT
TRBJ2-1	TRBV20-1	.	CSARQDNEQFF	TGCAGTGCTAGGCAGGACAATGAGCAGTTCTTC
TRBJ1-1	TRBV10-3	.	CAITGSDRPNTEAFF	TGTGCCATCACGGGGTCTGACAGGCCTAACACTGAAGCTTTCTTT
TRBJ1-6	TRBV5-6	TRBD1	CASSRGTGGEGSMSPLHF	TGTGCCAGCAGCCGGGGGACAGGGGGCGAGGGAAGTATGTCACCCCTCCACTTT
TRBJ2-7	TRBV5-1	TRBD1	CASSSTGGVYEQYF	TGCGCCAGCAGCTCGACAGGGGGCGTCTACGAGCAGTACTTC
TRBJ1-1	TRBV14	TRBD1	CASSQHRGNTEAFF	TGTGCCAGCAGCCAACACAGGGGGAACACTGAAGCTTTCTTT